This T cell receptor beta chain is drawn from a study of CD8 T cells in ankylosing spondylitis. TCRdb reanalysed the 5' RACE reads using MiXCR and keeps one entry per CDR3 protein. The table records 220,000 or so distinct CDR3 sequences, around 19% of them present only once. Findings and limits, study-wide: Within ankylosing spondylitis blood, a TCR beta motif made up of eight or nine highly homologous variants appeared to be characteristic.

Trimming cost V 3 bases and J 0 bases; bases outside gene matches: 11. The CDR3 sequence is 16 residues long. Germline CDR1 reads DFQATT; CDR2 reads SNEGSKA (reference sequence). Concerning this clonotype itself: The antigen is not known.

The sequencing sample was made of blood, either unsorted or a sorted T cell fraction (not recorded which). This sequence was found in a male donor with ankylosing spondylitis. The chain recombines TRBV20-1 with TRBJ2-7, with 7 positions matching TRBD2. CDR3 residues: CSARGEPGLFSYEQYF. CDR3 in DNA: TGCAGTGCTAGGGGCGAACCGGGACTATTCTCCTACGAGCAGTACTTC.